This passage covers 10 T cell receptor beta chains from one sample sequenced in a study of blood T cell repertoires in COVID-19. The protocol was immunoSEQ multiplex PCR, while the TCRdb copy is restricted to in-frame clones and leaves out a portion. Of 100,000 to 120,000 clones in the sample, less than 85% were seen once. Sequenced input: peripheral blood. The source of these receptors is a human donor in a cohort sampled during active COVID-19.

The chain joins TRBV7-2 to TRBJ1-4, with 7 nucleotides matching TRBD1. The CDR3 length is 15 residues. Trimming took 5 bases from V and 7 from J; bases not matched to a gene: 10. CDR1 and CDR2 from the germline V gene are SGHTA and FQGNSA. The CDR3 spells CASSATGTVGEKLFF. CDR3 sequence (DNA): TGTGCCAGCAGCGCCACCGGGACAGTTGGTGAAAAACTGTTTTTT. Full variable domain (outside the CDR3, taken from reference TRBV7-2 and TRBJ1-4): GAGVSQSPSNKVTEKGKDVELRCDPISGHTALYWYRQSLGQGLEFLIYFQGNSAPDKSGLPSDRFSAERTGGSVSTLTIQRTQQEDSAVYLCASSATGTVGEKLFFGSGTQLSVL.

The chain uses TRBV6-6 and TRBJ2-1; D remains unclear. V was pared by 4 bases and J by 10 bases, with 14 bases between. Germline V CDR1 and CDR2: MNHNY, SVGAGI (reference sequence). The CDR3 extends over 13 amino acids. CDR3 in amino acids: CASSLASVWEQFF. The CDR3 nucleotides are TGTGCCAGCAGTTTAGCTTCAGTTTGGGAGCAGTTCTTC.

The chain joins TRBV27 to TRBJ1-6; 7 nucleotides agree with TRBD1. Losses at the gene ends were 4 bases for V and 5 bases for J; bases not matched to a gene: 2. The germline V gene has CDR1 MNHEY and CDR2 SMNVEV (reference sequence). This CDR3 has 14 amino acids. CDR3 sequence: CASSSQGDNSPLHF. The DNA for the CDR3 is TGTGCCAGCAGTTCCCAGGGGGATAATTCACCCCTCCACTTT.

This sequence joins TRBV9 and TRBJ1-2; no clear D. CDR1 SGDLS and CDR2 YYNGEE come from the germline V gene. There are 14 residues in the CDR3. Between the trimmed V and J ends, which lost 4 bases and 12 bases, there was a span of 22 bases. CDR3 bases: TGTGCCAGCAGCCCACACCTCGAACCGCCGTTTCACACCTTC. Translating it yields CASSPHLEPPFHTF.

The chain has TRBV19 and TRBJ2-7; 8 bases fit TRBD1. The CDR3 is made up of 15 amino acids. CDR1 is LNHDA, CDR2 SQIVND, per germline (reference sequence). The trim removed 8 bases at V and 3 bases at J, leaving 12 bases unmatched. CDR3 sequence: CASGVGTGDFYEQYF. The CDR3 DNA reads TGTGCCAGTGGAGTCGGGACAGGCGATTTCTACGAGCAGTACTTC.

The chain links TRBV6-1 to TRBJ1-5, with D possibly matching TRBD1 (5 bases). The ends were cut back, 0 bases at V and 4 bases at J, with 10 bases in the middle. Germline CDR1 reads MNHNS; CDR2 reads SASEGT. CDR3 length: 15 residues. CDR3 DNA: TGTGCCAGCAGTGAAGCAGGGGTTGGGAATCAGCCCCAGCATTTT. This encodes CASSEAGVGNQPQHF.

The rearrangement uses TRBV20-1 and TRBJ2-1; 10 positions match TRBD2. J lost 1 base, V lost 3 bases, and 9 bases had no gene match. CDR1 DFQATT and CDR2 SNEGSKA come from the germline V gene (reference sequence). The CDR3 contains 17 residues. The CDR3 reads CSASWLAGAKSYNEQFF. CDR3 in DNA: TGCAGTGCTAGTTGGCTAGCGGGGGCTAAATCCTACAATGAGCAGTTCTTC.

V gene TRBV6-5 combines with J gene TRBJ1-5, with D tentatively TRBD1 (6 bases). Between the trimmed V and J ends, which lost 6 bases and 6 bases, there was a span of 15 bases. This CDR3 contains 14 residues. Germline V gives CDR1 MNHEY, CDR2 SVGAGI. The CDR3 loop is CASRSGGGGQPQHF. The CDR3 DNA is TGTGCCAGCAGGAGTGGGGGCGGGGGTCAGCCCCAGCATTTT.

This clone came up once. This chain links TRBV10-1 with TRBJ1-1; no reliable D call. V lost 10 bases and J lost 1, with 13 bases in between. Germline CDR1 reads WNHNN; CDR2 reads SYGVQD (reference sequence). The CDR3 covers 13 residues. The chain's CDR3 is CATKRGENTEAFF. CDR3 DNA: TGCGCCACTAAGAGAGGTGAGAACACTGAAGCTTTCTTT.

The chain links TRBV7-8 to TRBJ1-5, with 8 bases matching TRBD1. CDR3 length equals 13 residues. Germline assignment: CDR1 SGHVS and CDR2 FQNEAQ. The V and J ends lost 7 bases and 9 bases, in that order; junction bases with no gene match: 8. The CDR3 bases are TGTGCCAGCACCCGAGACAGGGGTGGGCCCCAGCATTTT. It is translated as CASTRDRGGPQHF.